These 3 T cell receptor beta chains were sequenced from one sample in a study of cytomegalovirus exposure and HLA in healthy donors. The PCR had 60 Vbeta and 13 Jbeta primers. Profiled with immunoSEQ multiplex PCR; TCRdb holds only in-frame clones, not every one. The top ten hold 2.5% to 4% of the sample, which has around 200,000 clones, over 70% seen once. Sequencing input: PBMCs. The receptors were sampled from a woman in her thirties in good health and CMV-seropositive.

The V gene is TRBV27, the J gene TRBJ2-1; tentatively, D is TRBD2 (6 bases). Trimming shortened V by 4 bases and J by 10 bases, and 17 bases separated the two germline ends. Germline lookup yields CDR1 MNHEY and CDR2 SMNVEV (reference sequence). The CDR3 spans 14 residues. This CDR3 reads CASSSGEELYEQFF. CDR3 sequence (DNA): TGTGCCAGCAGTTCGGGGGAGGAGCTGTACGAGCAGTTCTTC.

The chain is built from TRBV29-1 and TRBJ2-1, with D tentatively TRBD2 (5 bases). With 4 bases removed from V and 7 bases from J, the gap between germline ends came to 17 bases. Germline values: CDR1 SQVTM, CDR2 ANQGSEA. This CDR3 is 14 amino acids long. CDR3 DNA sequence: TGCAGCGTTGGGACGCCGGGAAGGCGAAATGAGCAGTTCTTC. Translation: CSVGTPGRRNEQFF.

This clone was seen only a few times. V usage is TRBV27 and J usage is TRBJ1-2, with TRBD1 matching 8 bases. CDR3 length: 12 residues. Unmatched junction bases numbered 3, after V lost 6 bases and J lost 6 bases. Looked up from germline, CDR1 is MNHEY and CDR2 is SMNVEV (reference sequence). This chain's CDR3 is CASRRTGHGYTF. The CDR3 DNA reads TGTGCCAGCAGAAGGACAGGGCATGGCTACACCTTC.